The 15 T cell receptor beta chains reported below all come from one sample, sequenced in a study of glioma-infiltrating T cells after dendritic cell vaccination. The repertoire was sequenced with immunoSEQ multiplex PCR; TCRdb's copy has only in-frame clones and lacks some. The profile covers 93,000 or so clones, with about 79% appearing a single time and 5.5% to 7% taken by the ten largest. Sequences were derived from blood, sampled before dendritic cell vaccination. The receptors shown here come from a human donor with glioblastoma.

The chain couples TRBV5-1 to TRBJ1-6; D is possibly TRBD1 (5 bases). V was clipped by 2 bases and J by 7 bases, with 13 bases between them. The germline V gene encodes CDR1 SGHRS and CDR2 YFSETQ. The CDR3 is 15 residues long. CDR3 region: CASSFSGGTNSPLHF. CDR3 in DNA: TGCGCCAGCAGCTTTAGCGGGGGTACGAATTCACCCCTCCACTTT.

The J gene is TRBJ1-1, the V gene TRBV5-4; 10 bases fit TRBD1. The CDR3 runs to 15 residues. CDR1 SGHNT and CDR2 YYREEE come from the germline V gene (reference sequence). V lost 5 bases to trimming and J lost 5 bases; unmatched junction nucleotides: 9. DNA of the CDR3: TGTGCCAGCAGTAAGGGACAGGGGAGGGAGACTGAAGCTTTCTTT. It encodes CASSKGQGRETEAFF.

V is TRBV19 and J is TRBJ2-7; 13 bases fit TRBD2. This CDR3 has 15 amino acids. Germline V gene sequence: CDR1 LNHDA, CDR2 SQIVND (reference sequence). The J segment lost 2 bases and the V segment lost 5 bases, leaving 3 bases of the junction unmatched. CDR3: CASSPTSGRAYEQYF. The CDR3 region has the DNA TGTGCCAGTAGTCCTACTAGCGGGAGGGCCTACGAGCAGTACTTC.

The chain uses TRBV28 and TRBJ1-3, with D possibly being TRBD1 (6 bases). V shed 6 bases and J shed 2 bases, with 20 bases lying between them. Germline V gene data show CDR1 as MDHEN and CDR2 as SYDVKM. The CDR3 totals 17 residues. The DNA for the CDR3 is TGTGCCAGCAGCTCCAACCGGGACATGGATCCTGGAAACACCATATATTTT. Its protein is CASSSNRDMDPGNTIYF.

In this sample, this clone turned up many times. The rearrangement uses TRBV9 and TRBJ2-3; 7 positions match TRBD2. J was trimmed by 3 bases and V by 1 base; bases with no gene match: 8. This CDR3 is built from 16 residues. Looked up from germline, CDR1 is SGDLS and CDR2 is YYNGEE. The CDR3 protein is CASSVRVGGMTDTQYF. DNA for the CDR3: TGTGCCAGCAGCGTACGTGTGGGGGGGATGACAGATACGCAGTATTTT.

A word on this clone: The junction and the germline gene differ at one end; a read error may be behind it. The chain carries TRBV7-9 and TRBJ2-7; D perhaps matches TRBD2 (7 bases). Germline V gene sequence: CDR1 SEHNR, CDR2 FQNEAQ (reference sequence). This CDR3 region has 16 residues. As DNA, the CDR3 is TGTGCCAGCAGTTTAGGGCGGGGGCTGGATCGGGACGAGCAGTACTTC. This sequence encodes CASSLGRGLDRDEQYF.

The CDR3 coding sequence is TGTGCCTCCGATCAGCCCCAGCATTTT. As protein: CASDQPQHF. This chain links TRBV19 with TRBJ1-5; D is undetermined. Between the trimmed V and J ends, which lost 11 bases and 5 bases, there was a span of 4 bases. CDR3 length equals 9 residues. The germline gives CDR1 LNHDA, CDR2 SQIVND (reference sequence).

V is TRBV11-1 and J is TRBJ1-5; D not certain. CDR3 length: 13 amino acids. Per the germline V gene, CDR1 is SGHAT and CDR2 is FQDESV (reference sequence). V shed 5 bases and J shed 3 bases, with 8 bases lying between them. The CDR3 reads CASSLTYNQPQHF. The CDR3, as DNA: TGTGCCAGCAGCCTTACATACAATCAGCCCCAGCATTTT.

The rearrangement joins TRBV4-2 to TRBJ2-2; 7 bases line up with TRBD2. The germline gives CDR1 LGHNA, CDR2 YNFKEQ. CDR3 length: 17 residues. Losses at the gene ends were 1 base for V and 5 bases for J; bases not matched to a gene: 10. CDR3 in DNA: TGTGCCAGCAGCCAAGCCTTGGCGGGAGAAGAAACCGGGGAGCTGTTTTTT. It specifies CASSQALAGEETGELFF.

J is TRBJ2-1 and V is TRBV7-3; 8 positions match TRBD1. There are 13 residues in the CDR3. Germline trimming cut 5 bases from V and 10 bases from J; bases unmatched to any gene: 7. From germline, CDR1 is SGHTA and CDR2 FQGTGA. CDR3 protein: CASSAGQGREQFF. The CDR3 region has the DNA TGTGCCAGCAGCGCCGGACAGGGACGGGAGCAGTTCTTC.

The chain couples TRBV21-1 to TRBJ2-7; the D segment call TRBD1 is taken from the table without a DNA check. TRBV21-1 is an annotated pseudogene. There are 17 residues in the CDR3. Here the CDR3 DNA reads TGTGCCAGCAGCAAAGGCCCGGGACAGACAAACTCCTACGAGCAGTACTTC. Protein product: CASSKGPGQTNSYEQYF.

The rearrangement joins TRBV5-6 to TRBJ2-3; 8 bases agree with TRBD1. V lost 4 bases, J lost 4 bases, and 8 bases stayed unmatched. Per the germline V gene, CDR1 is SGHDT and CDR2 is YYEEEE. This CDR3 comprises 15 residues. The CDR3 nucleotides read TGTGCCAGCAGCCGGGCAGGGGGCCTGGCAGATACGCAGTATTTT. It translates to CASSRAGGLADTQYF.

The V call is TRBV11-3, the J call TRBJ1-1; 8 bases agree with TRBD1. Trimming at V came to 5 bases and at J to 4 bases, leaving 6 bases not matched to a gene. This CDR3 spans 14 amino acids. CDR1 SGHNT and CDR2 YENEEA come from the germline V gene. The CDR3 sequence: CASSLDRGGTEAFF. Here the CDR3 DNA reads TGTGCCAGCAGCCTCGACAGGGGTGGCACTGAAGCTTTCTTT. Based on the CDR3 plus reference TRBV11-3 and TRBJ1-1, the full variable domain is EAGVVQSPRYKIIEKKQPVAFWCNPISGHNTLYWYLQNLGQGPELLIRYENEEAVDDSQLPKDRFSAERLKGVDSTLKIQPAELGDSAVYLCASSLDRGGTEAFFGQGTRLTVV.

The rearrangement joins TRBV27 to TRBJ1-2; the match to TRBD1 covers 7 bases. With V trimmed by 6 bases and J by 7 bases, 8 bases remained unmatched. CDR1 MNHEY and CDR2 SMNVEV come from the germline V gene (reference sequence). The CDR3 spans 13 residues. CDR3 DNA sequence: TGTGCCAGCAGGGCTGACAACAGGGGTGGCTACACCTTC. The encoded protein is CASRADNRGGYTF.

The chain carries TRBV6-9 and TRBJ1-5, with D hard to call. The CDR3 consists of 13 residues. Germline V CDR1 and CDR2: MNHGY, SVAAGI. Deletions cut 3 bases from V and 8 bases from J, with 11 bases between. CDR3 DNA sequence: TGTGCCAGCAGTTACGGGGTTCTCGAGCCCCAGCATTTT. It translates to CASSYGVLEPQHF.